The rows below give T cell receptor beta chains drawn from one sample of a study of blood T cell repertoires in COVID-19. Method: immunoSEQ multiplex PCR; TCRdb's copy keeps in-frame clones and lacks some. Among some 96,000 clones, approximately 87% were seen once, and the ten largest hold about 10%. The sample taken for sequencing was peripheral blood. The receptors come from a human donor in a cohort sampled during active COVID-19. The CDR3 runs from the conserved cysteine through the conserved F or W. The order of the fields is V gene, J gene, CDR3 protein.

TRBV7-8	TRBJ2-7	CASSLTGGARTDEQYF
TRBV11-2	TRBJ2-1	CASSLERLAAPYNEQFF
TRBV19	TRBJ1-4	CASSKKIRGPSNEKLFF
TRBV7-2	TRBJ2-3	CASSPRTFTDTQYF
TRBV5-6	TRBJ2-7	CASSLVLASGSHEQYF
TRBV11-1	TRBJ2-3	CASSLSGITDTQYF
TRBV10-3	TRBJ2-3	CAISSPLAGEEDTQYF
TRBV30	TRBJ1-2	CAWSVQAQDGGYTF
TRBV5-4	TRBJ2-2	CASSLAGGRTGELFF
TRBV3-1/TRBV3-2	TRBJ2-7	CASSQGDRFYEQYF
TRBV6-4	TRBJ2-1	CASSDSNRGLYNEQFF
TRBV30	TRBJ1-1	CAWSVLGATEAFF
TRBV28	TRBJ2-2	CASGLAGGRTGELFF
TRBV4-2	TRBJ2-6	CASSPRQSQGANVLTF
TRBV30	TRBJ1-3	CAWPTGTGNTIYF
TRBV4-1	TRBJ2-3	CASSLSSSGGTDTQYF
TRBV4-2	TRBJ1-3	CASSQEGGSGNTIYF
TRBV5-5	TRBJ2-6	CASRQQDSGANVLTF
TRBV9	TRBJ1-4	CASSVLTGLNEKLFF
TRBV12-3/TRBV12-4	TRBJ1-6	CASSLDSYSPLHF
TRBV10-3	TRBJ2-7	CAIARDNSSPYF
TRBV13	TRBJ2-2	CASSLGQGYTGELFF
TRBV11-2	TRBJ1-1	CASSYTQNTEAFF
TRBV28	TRBJ2-7	CASSFFRQATREQYF
TRBV11-1	TRBJ2-7	CASSLHYEQYF
TRBV6-5	TRBJ1-1	CASRFRDRGREAFF
TRBV7-6	TRBJ2-3	CASSLAGGSSYTDTQYF
TRBV30	TRBJ2-7	CAWRGWRAEGDEQYF
TRBV6-5	TRBJ2-7	CASSERAVSYEQYF
TRBV28	TRBJ1-1	CASSLTGANTEAFF
TRBV5-4	TRBJ1-1	CASSLVGQGLGVAFF
TRBV10-2	TRBJ2-7	CASSEAYEQYF
TRBV19	TRBJ1-5	CASRQDNQRRANQPQHF
TRBV5-5	TRBJ1-4	CASSLAGTGNEKLFF
TRBV3-1/TRBV3-2	TRBJ2-2	CASSLSSTGELFF
TRBV5-1	TRBJ2-7	CASSPGSGRGLEQYF
TRBV19	TRBJ1-1	CASSIPRKTGQGPEAFF
TRBV25-1	TRBJ1-5	CASSGRGGQPNQPQHF
TRBV19	TRBJ2-5	CASSIDLENLANF
TRBV30	TRBJ2-2	CASRTGVISNTGELFF
TRBV28	TRBJ2-1	CASSRRTASYNEQFF
TRBV12-3/TRBV12-4	TRBJ1-6	CASSVDSNSPLHF
TRBV28	TRBJ2-1	CASSFPGVVVQFF
TRBV12-3/TRBV12-4	TRBJ2-5	CASRTGGGETQYF
TRBV7-2	TRBJ2-7	CASSHTGRRDYEQYF
TRBV6-6	TRBJ2-7	CASSYSGGKDYEQYF
TRBV6-6	TRBJ2-2	CASRKREATGELFF
TRBV6-5	TRBJ2-7	CASTSPRGDYEQYF
TRBV9	TRBJ2-3	CASSVDGSADTQYF
TRBV29-1	TRBJ2-3	CSARTPSGTQYF
TRBV7-2	TRBJ2-3	CASSFGGGTDTQYF
TRBV18	TRBJ1-2	CASSPLQGYTF